This entry describes one T cell receptor (beta chain). Its antigen is currently unknown. The data belong to a study of radiation and T cells in renal cell carcinoma. Time point meaning: blood 4 weeks post-SBRT, at nephrectomy. Sample treatment: 15 Gy SBRT to primary tumor, nephrectomy 4 weeks later. Nephrectomy followed 15 Gy stereotactic body radiation by 4 weeks. Radiation-treated patients gave blood at baseline, week 2 and week 4. Sequencing was performed with immunoSEQ multiplex PCR; in TCRdb, only in-frame clones are kept and a portion is missing. The sample has around 180,000 clones; about nine tenths are singletons. Study-wide results and caveats: In blood, top tumor clones expanded by 2 weeks, shrinking by 4. Without pretreatment biopsies, baseline tumor clonotype presence was undetermined.

With 0 bases removed from V and 9 bases from J, the gap between germline ends came to 18 bases. The V gene's germline CDR1 is SGHTS and CDR2 YDEGEE. CDR3 length equals 15 residues. The sequence derives from a woman between 50 and 59 years old with renal cell carcinoma. The sample here was blood, taken from a patient whose treatment included radiotherapy and nephrectomy. The chain has TRBV5-8 and TRBJ2-5; D is unresolved. Here the CDR3 reads CASSLGELAPRAQYF. The CDR3 coding sequence is TGTGCCAGCAGCTTGGGGGAACTCGCCCCTCGGGCCCAGTACTTC.